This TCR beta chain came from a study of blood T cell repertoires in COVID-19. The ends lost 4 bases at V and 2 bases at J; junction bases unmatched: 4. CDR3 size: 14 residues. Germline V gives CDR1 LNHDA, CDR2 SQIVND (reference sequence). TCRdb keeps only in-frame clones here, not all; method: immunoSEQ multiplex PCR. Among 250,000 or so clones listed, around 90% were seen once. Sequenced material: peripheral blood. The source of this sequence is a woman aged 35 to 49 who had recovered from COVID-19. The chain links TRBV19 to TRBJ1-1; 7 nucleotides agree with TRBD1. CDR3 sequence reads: CASSSDRENTEAFF. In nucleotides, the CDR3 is TGTGCCAGTAGTAGCGACAGGGAAAACACTGAAGCTTTCTTT.